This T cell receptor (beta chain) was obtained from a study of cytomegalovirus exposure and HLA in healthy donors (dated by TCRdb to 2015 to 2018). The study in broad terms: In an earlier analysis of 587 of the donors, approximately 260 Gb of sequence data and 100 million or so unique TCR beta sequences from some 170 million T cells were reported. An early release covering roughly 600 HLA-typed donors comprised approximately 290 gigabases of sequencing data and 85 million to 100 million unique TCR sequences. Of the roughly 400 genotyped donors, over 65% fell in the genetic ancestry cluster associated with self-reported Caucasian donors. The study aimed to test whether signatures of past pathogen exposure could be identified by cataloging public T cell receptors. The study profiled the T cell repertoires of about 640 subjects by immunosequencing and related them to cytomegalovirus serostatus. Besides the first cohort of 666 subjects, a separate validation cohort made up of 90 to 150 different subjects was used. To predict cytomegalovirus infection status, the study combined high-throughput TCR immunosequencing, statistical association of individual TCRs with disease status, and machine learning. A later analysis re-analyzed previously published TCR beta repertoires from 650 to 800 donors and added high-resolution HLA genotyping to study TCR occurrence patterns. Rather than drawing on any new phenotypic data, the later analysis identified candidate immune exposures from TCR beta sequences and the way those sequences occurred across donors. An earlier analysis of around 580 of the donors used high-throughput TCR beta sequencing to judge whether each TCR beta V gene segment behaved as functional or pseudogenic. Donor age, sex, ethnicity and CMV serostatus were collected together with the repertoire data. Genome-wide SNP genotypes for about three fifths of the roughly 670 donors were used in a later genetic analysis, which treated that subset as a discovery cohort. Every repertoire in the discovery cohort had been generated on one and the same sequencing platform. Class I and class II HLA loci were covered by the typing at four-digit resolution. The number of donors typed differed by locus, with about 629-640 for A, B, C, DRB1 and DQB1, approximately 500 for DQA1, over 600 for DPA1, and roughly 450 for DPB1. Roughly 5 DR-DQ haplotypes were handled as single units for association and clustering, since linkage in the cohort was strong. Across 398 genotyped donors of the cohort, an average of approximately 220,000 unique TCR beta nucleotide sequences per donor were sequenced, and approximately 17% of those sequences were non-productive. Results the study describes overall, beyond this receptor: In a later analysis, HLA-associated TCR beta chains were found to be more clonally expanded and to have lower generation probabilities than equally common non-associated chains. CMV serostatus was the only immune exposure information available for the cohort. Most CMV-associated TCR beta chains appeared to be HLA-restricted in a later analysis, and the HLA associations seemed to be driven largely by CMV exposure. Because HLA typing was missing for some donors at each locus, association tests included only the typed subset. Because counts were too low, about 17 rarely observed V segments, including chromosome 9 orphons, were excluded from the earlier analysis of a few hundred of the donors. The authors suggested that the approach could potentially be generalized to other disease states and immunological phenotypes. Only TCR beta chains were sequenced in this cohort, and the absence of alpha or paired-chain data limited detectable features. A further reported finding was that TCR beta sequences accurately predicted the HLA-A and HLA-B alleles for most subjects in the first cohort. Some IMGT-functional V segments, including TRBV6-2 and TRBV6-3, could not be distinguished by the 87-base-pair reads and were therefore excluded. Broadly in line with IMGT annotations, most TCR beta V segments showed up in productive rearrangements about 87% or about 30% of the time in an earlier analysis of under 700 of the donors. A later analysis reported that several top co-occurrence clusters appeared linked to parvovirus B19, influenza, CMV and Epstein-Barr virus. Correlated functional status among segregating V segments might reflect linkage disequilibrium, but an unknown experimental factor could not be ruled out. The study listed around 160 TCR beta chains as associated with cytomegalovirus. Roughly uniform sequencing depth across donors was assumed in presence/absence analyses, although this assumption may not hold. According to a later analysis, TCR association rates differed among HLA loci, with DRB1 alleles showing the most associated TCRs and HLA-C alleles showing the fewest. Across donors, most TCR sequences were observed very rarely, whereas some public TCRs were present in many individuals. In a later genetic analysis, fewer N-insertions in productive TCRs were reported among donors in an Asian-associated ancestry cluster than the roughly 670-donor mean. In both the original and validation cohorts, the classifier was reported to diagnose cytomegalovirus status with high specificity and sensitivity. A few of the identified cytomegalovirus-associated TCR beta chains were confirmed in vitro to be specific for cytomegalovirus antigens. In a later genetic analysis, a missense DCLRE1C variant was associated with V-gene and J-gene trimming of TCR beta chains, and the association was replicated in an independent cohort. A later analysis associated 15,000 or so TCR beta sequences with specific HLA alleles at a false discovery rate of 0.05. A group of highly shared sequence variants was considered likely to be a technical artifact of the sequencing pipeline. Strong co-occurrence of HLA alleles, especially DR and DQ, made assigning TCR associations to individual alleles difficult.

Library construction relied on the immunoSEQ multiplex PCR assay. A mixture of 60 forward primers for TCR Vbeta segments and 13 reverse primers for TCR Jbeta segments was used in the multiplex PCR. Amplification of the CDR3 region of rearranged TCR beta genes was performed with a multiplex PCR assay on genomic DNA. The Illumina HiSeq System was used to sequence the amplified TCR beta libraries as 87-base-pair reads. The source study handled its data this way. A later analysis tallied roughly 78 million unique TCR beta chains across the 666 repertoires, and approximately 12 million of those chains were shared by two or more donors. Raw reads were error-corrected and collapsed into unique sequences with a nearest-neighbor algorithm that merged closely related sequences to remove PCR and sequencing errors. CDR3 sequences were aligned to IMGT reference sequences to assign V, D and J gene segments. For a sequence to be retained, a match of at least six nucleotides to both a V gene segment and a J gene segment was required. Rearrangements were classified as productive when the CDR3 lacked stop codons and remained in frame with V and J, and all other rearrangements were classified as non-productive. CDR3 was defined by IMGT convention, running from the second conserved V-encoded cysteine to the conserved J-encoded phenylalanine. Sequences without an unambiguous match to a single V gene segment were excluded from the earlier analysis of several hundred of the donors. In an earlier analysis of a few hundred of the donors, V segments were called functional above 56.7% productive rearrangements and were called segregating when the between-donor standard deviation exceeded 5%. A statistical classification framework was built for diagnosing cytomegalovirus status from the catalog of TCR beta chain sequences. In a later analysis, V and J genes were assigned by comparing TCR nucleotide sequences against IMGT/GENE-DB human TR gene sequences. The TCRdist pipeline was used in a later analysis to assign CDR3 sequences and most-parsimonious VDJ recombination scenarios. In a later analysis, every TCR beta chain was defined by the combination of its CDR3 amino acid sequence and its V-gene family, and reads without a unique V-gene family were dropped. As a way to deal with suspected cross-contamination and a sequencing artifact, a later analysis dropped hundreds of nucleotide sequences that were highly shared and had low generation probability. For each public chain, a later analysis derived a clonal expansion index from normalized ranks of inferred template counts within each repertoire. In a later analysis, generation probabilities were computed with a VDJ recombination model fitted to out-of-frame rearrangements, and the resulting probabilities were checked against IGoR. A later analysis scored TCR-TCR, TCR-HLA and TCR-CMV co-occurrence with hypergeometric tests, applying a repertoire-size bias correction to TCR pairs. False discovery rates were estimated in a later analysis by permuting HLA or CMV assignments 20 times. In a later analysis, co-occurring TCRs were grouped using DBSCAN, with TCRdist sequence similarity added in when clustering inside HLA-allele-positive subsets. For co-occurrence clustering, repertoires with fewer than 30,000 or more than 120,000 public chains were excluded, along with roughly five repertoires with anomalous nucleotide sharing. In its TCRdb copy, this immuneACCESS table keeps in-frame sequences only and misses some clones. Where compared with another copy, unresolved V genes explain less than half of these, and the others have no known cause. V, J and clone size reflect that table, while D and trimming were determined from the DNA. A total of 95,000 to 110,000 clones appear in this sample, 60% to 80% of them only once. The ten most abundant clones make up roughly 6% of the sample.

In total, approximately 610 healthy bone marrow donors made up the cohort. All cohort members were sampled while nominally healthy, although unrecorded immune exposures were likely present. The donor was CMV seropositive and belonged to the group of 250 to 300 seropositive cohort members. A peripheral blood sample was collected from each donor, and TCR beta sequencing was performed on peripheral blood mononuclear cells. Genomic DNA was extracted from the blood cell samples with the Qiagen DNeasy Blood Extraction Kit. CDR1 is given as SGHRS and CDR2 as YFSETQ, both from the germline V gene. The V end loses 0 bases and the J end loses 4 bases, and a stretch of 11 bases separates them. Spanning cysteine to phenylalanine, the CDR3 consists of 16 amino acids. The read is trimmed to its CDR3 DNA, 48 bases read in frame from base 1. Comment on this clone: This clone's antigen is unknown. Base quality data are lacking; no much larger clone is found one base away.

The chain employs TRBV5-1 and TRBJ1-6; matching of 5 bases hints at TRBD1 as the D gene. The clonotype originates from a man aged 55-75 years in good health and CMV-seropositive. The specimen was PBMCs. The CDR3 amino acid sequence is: CASSLGTGPYNSPLHF. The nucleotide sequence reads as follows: TGCGCCAGCAGCTTGGGAACAGGACCTTATAATTCACCCCTCCACTTT.